The TCR beta chain under discussion was sequenced for a study of T cell clonality in common variable immunodeficiency. This clone showed up many times. Its target is unknown. The observed sequence ends 3 residues before the CDR3 terminus, with the missing tail filled in from the germline J gene. Findings of the study overall: CVID subjects shared fewer TCRbeta clones than healthy controls did. Authors noted CVID clonality's cause needs subpopulation repertoire sequencing.

Produced via immunoSEQ multiplex PCR; TCRdb's table is partial and in-frame only. This sample includes under 30,000 clones with no singletons; its ten biggest clones take up less than 15%. V was pared by 7 bases and J by 1 base, with 3 bases of the junction left unmatched. The CDR3 runs to 14 residues. CDR1 and CDR2 from the germline V gene are SGHDN and FVKESK. Source material: peripheral blood mononuclear cells. The sequence derives from a person between 18 and 70 years old in good health. The chain couples TRBV14 to TRBJ2-3, with 9 bases matching TRBD2. CDR3 DNA (partial): TGTGCCAGCACGGTAGCGGGGGGCACAGATACG. This codes for CASTVAGGTDT. The full CDR3 is CASTVAGGTDTQYF.